These T cell receptor beta chains were read from a single sample in a study of OX40 agonist ivuxolimab in advanced cancers. Using immunoSEQ multiplex PCR, the repertoire was profiled, and TCRdb retains in-frame clones only, with some absent. This table has about 88,000 clones, around 85% appearing once. The specimen comprised CD4+ or CD8+ T cells sorted from blood, sampled in a trial of the OX40 agonist ivuxolimab. These receptors were obtained from an adult with an advanced solid tumor such as melanoma, head and neck, liver or kidney cancer. The CDR3 runs from the conserved cysteine through the conserved F or W. D genes are given only for firm matches. Some rows have no size entry. The others give once, few or many, or a class for an expanded clone.

V gene,D gene,J gene,clone size,CDR3 protein,CDR3 DNA
TRBV5-5,NA,TRBJ2-3,NA,CASSLIGGGNTDTQYF,TGTGCCAGCAGCTTGATAGGAGGCGGAAACACAGATACGCAGTATTTT
TRBV10-3,TRBD1,TRBJ2-7,NA,CAINPGQGQYEQYF,TGTGCCATCAATCCGGGACAGGGGCAGTACGAGCAGTACTTC
TRBV5-1,NA,TRBJ1-4,NA,CASSPQTPTNEKLFF,TGCGCCAGCAGCCCGCAGACACCAACTAATGAAAAACTGTTTTTT
TRBV7-2,TRBD1,TRBJ1-2,once,CASSLHRGNYGYTF,TGTGCCAGCAGCTTACACAGGGGAAACTATGGCTACACCTTC
TRBV25-1,NA,TRBJ1-2,NA,CASSEFSRGFYGYTF,TGTGCCAGCAGTGAATTTAGTAGGGGGTTCTATGGCTACACCTTC
TRBV7-9,TRBD1,TRBJ1-2,few,CASSFQWDRGGYTF,TGTGCCAGCAGCTTCCAGTGGGACAGGGGCGGCTACACCTTC
TRBV5-8,NA,TRBJ2-7,NA,CASGGQRYEQYF,TGTGCCAGCGGCGGACAGCGATACGAGCAGTACTTC
TRBV11-3,TRBD2,TRBJ2-1,NA,CASSLEAGTNEQFF,TGTGCCAGCAGCTTGGAAGCGGGAACGAATGAGCAGTTCTTC
TRBV11-3,NA,TRBJ2-3,NA,CASRGSPTDTQYF,TGTGCCAGCAGGGGGTCACCCACAGATACGCAGTATTTT
TRBV19,NA,TRBJ1-3,NA,CASSPPGVSGNTIYF,TGTGCCAGTAGCCCCCCGGGGGTATCTGGAAACACCATATATTTT
TRBV11-2,NA,TRBJ2-6,NA,CASSLNGGAGANVLTF,TGTGCCAGCAGCTTAAACGGGGGCGCTGGGGCCAACGTCCTGACTTTC
TRBV5-1,NA,TRBJ2-2,NA,CASSLGAANTGELFF,TGCGCCAGCAGCTTGGGAGCAGCGAACACCGGGGAGCTGTTTTTT
TRBV18,TRBD1,TRBJ1-1,NA,CASSRDRGGYGEAFF,TGTGCCAGCTCCCGGGACAGGGGGGGTTACGGTGAAGCTTTCTTT
TRBV19,TRBD2,TRBJ2-3,few,CASSGLAGDPDTQYF,TGTGCCAGTAGTGGCCTAGCGGGAGACCCCGATACGCAGTATTTT
TRBV5-1,TRBD2,TRBJ2-3,once,CASSFGLEADTQYF,TGCGCCAGCAGCTTTGGACTAGAGGCAGATACGCAGTATTTT
TRBV19,TRBD1,TRBJ1-1,few,CASSLTYRGLRFMNTEAFF,TGTGCCAGTAGTCTAACCTACAGGGGGCTCCGGTTCATGAACACTGAAGCTTTCTTT
TRBV5-5,NA,TRBJ2-5,NA,CASSLGGPGTQYF,TGTGCCAGCAGCTTGGGGGGGCCGGGGACCCAGTACTTC
TRBV18,TRBD1,TRBJ1-2,NA,CASSETGAGYTF,TGTGCCAGCTCCGAGACAGGGGCTGGCTACACCTTC
TRBV4-3,TRBD1,TRBJ2-2,NA,CASSLQGADTGELFF,TGCGCCAGCAGCCTACAGGGGGCGGACACCGGGGAGCTGTTTTTT
TRBV19,NA,TRBJ2-3,NA,CASSKRGGGGTDTQYF,TGTGCCAGTAGTAAACGAGGGGGGGGCGGTACAGATACGCAGTATTTT
TRBV10-3,NA,TRBJ1-6,NA,CAISETGRSPLHF,TGTGCCATCAGTGAGACAGGGCGGTCACCCCTCCACTTT
TRBV30,TRBD1,TRBJ2-4,few,CAWSRGQGNIQYF,TGTGCCTGGAGTCGGGGACAGGGAAACATTCAGTACTTC
TRBV5-4,TRBD2,TRBJ2-3,NA,CASQTSGTDTQYF,TGTGCCAGCCAAACTAGCGGTACAGATACGCAGTATTTT
TRBV19,NA,TRBJ1-4,NA,CASSMVATNEKLFF,TGTGCCAGTAGTATGGTTGCAACTAATGAAAAACTGTTTTTT
TRBV5-1,TRBD2,TRBJ2-5,once,CASSPGEQRGQETQYF,TGCGCCAGCAGCCCGGGCGAGCAGCGGGGGCAAGAGACCCAGTACTTC
TRBV18,TRBD1,TRBJ1-2,NA,CASRPGQGYGYTF,TGTGCCAGCCGGCCGGGACAGGGCTATGGCTACACCTTC
TRBV6-6,NA,TRBJ1-1,NA,CASSFSQNTEAFF,TGTGCCAGCAGTTTCTCGCAGAACACTGAAGCTTTCTTT
TRBV18,TRBD1,TRBJ2-7,NA,CASSAGTGDYEQYF,TGTGCCAGCTCAGCCGGGACAGGGGACTACGAGCAGTACTTC
TRBV2,NA,TRBJ2-5,NA,CASSSQGGETQYF,TGTGCCAGCAGCTCCCAGGGCGGGGAGACCCAGTACTTC
TRBV6-5,NA,TRBJ1-6,NA,CASLRGPNSPLHF,TGTGCCAGCCTTCGGGGTCCCAATTCACCCCTCCACTTT
TRBV5-4,TRBD1,TRBJ2-1,NA,CASSLGGTGYNNEQFF,TGTGCCAGCAGCTTGGGTGGGACAGGGTATAACAATGAGCAGTTCTTC
TRBV19,TRBD1,TRBJ1-5,NA,CASSIFGQGAGQPQHF,TGTGCCAGTAGTATCTTCGGACAGGGGGCTGGGCAGCCCCAGCATTTT
TRBV4-2,NA,TRBJ1-1,NA,CASSRYETENTEAFF,TGTGCCAGCAGCAGGTATGAGACAGAGAACACTGAAGCTTTCTTT
TRBV9,NA,TRBJ2-5,NA,CAGSPRDPRETQYF,TGTGCCGGCAGCCCCCGGGACCCACGGGAGACCCAGTACTTC
TRBV5-1,NA,TRBJ1-1,NA,CASSPGGRDKAFF,TGCGCCAGCAGCCCGGGGGGAAGAGACAAAGCTTTCTTT
TRBV28,TRBD1,TRBJ1-2,NA,CASSPNPGQGKGGYTF,TGTGCCAGCAGTCCCAACCCCGGACAGGGGAAAGGTGGCTACACCTTC
TRBV7-2,NA,TRBJ1-4,NA,CASSLGFGGFGEKLFF,TGTGCCAGCAGCTTAGGCTTTGGGGGGTTCGGTGAAAAACTGTTTTTT